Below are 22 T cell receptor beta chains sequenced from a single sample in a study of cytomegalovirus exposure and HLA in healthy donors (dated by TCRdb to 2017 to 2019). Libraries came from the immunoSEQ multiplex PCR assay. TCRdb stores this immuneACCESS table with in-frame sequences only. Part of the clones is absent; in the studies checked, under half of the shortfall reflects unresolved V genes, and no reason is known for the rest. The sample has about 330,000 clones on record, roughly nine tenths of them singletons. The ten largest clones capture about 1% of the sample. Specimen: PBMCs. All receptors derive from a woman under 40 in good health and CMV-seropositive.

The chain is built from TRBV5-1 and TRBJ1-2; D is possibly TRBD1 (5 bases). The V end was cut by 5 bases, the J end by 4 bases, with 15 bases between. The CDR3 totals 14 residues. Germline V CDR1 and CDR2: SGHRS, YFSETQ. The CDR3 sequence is CASRSGRGGYGYTF. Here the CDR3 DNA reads TGCGCCAGCAGGTCGGGGAGGGGCGGCTATGGCTACACCTTC. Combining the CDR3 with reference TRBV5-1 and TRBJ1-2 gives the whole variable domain KAGVTQTPRYLIKTRGQQVTLSCSPISGHRSVSWYQQTPGQGLQFLFEYFSETQRNKGNFPGRFSGRQFSNSRSEMNVSTLELGDSALYLCASRSGRGGYGYTFGSGTRLTVV.

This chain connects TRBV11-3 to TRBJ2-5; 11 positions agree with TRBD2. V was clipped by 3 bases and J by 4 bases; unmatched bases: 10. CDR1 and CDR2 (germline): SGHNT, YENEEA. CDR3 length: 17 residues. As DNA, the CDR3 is TGTGCCAGCAGCTTCGTCCCGGGACTAGCGGTAGGAGAGACCCAGTACTTC. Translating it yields CASSFVPGLAVGETQYF.

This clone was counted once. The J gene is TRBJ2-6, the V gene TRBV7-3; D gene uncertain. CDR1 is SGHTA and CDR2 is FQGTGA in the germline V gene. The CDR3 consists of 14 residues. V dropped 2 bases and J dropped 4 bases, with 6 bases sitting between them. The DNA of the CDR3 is TGTGCCAGCAGCTTAGGGTTGGGGGCCAACGTCCTGACTTTC. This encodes CASSLGLGANVLTF.

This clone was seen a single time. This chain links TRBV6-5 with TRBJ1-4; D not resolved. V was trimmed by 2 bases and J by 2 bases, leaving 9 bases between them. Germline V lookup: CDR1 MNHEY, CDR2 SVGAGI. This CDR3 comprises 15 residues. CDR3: CASSYTTGTNEKLFF. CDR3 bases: TGTGCCAGCAGTTACACCACGGGTACTAATGAAAAACTGTTTTTT.

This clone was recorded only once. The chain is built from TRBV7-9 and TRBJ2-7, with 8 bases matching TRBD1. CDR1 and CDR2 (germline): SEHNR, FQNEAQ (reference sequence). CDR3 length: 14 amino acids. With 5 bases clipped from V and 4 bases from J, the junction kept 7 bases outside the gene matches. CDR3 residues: CASSPGTGSYEQYF. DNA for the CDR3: TGTGCCAGCAGCCCCGGGACAGGCTCGTACGAGCAGTACTTC.

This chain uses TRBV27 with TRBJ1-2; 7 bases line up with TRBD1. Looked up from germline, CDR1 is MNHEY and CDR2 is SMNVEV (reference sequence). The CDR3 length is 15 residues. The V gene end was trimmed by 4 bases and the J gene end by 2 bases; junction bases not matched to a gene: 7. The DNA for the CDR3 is TGTGCCAGCAGTTCGCCGGGACAGCAGAACTATGGCTACACCTTC. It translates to CASSSPGQQNYGYTF.

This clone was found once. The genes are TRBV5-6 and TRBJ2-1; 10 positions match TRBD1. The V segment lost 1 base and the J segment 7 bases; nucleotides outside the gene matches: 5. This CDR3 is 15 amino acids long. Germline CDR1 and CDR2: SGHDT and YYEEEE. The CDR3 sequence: CASSLRGTGDNEQFF. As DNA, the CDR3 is TGTGCCAGCAGCTTGCGGGGGACAGGGGATAATGAGCAGTTCTTC.

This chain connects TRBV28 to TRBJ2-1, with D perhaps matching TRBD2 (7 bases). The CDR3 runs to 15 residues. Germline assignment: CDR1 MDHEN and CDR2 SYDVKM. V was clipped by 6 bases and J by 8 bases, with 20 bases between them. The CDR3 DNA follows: TGTGCCAGCAGCGACCCGGGACTACCAGGGGATGAGCAGTTCTTC. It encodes CASSDPGLPGDEQFF.

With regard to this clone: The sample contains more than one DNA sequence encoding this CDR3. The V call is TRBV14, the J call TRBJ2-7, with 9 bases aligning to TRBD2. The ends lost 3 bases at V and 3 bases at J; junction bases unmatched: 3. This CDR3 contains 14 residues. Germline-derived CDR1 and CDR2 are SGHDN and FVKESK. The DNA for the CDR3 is TGTGCCAGCAGCCAGCTAGCGGGGAGCTACGAGCAGTACTTC. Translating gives CASSQLAGSYEQYF.

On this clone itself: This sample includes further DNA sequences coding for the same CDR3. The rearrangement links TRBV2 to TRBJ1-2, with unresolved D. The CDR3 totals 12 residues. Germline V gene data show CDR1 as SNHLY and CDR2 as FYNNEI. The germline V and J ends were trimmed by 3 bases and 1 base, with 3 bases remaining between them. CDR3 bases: TGTGCCAGCAGTGACAGTAACTATGGCTACACCTTC. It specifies CASSDSNYGYTF.

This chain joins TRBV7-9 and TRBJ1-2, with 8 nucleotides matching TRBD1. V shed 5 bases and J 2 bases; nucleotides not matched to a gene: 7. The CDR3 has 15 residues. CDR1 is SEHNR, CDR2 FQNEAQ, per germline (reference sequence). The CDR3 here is CASSPLGQGNYGYTF. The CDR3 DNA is TGTGCCAGCAGCCCCCTCGGACAGGGAAACTATGGCTACACCTTC.

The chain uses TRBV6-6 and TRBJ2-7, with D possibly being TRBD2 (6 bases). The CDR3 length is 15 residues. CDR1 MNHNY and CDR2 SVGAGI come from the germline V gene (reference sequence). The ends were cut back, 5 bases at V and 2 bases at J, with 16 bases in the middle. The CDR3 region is CASSLTGDSTYEQYF. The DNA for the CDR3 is TGTGCCAGCAGTCTTACGGGGGATAGTACCTACGAGCAGTACTTC.

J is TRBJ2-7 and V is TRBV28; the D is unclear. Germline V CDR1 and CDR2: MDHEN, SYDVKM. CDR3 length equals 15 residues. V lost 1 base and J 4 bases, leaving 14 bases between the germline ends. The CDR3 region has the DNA TGTGCCAGCAGTTTATTTCGTAAAACGAAGTACGAGCAGTACTTC. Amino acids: CASSLFRKTKYEQYF.

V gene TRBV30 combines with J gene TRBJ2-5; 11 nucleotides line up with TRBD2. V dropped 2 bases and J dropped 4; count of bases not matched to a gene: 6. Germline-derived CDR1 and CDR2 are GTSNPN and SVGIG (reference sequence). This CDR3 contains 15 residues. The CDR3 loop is CAWSKSGTSGETQYF. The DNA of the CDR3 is TGTGCCTGGAGTAAGAGCGGGACTAGCGGAGAGACCCAGTACTTC. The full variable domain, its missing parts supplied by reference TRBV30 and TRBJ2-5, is SQTIHQWPATLVQPVGSPLSLECTVEGTSNPNLYWYRQAAGRGLQLLFYSVGIGQISSEVPQNLSASRPQDRQFILSSKKLLLSDSGFYLCAWSKSGTSGETQYFGPGTRLLVL.

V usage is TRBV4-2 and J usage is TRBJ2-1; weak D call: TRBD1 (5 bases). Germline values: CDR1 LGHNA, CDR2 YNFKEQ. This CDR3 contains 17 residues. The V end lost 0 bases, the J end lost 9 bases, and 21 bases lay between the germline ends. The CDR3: CASSQEGQGGPAGEQFF. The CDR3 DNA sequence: TGTGCCAGCAGCCAAGAGGGGCAGGGCGGTCCAGCCGGTGAGCAGTTCTTC.

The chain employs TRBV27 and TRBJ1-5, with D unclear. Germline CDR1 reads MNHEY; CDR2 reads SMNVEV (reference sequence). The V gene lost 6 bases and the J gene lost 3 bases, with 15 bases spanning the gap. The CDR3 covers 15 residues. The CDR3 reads CASSPGGSFNQPQHF. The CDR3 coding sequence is TGTGCCAGCAGCCCAGGCGGCAGTTTCAATCAGCCCCAGCATTTT.

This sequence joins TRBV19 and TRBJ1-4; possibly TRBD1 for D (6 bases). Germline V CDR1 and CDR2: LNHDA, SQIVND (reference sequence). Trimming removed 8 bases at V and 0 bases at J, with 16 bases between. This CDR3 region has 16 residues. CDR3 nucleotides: TGTGCCAGTTCCGGGGGCCCTAGGACAACTAATGAAAAACTGTTTTTT. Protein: CASSGGPRTTNEKLFF.

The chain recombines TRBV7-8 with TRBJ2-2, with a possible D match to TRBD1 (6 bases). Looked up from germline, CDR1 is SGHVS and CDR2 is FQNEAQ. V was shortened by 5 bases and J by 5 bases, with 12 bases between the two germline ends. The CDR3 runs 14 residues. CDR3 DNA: TGTGCCAGCAGCGCGGACAGCTATACCGGGGAGCTGTTTTTT. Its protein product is CASSADSYTGELFF.

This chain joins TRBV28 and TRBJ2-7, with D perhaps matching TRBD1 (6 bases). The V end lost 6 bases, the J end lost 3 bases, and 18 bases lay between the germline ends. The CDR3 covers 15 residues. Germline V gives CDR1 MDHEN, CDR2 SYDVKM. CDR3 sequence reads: CASRTAGTDSYEQYF. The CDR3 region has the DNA TGTGCCAGCAGGACCGCCGGGACGGACAGCTACGAGCAGTACTTC.

The CDR3 is CASSPMGSNAEAFF. The CDR3 bases are TGTGCCAGCTCACCAATGGGGAGTAACGCTGAAGCTTTCTTT. V and J are TRBV18 and TRBJ1-1; D gene ambiguous. In germline, CDR1 is KGHSH, CDR2 LQKENI. Trimming cost V 2 bases and J 6 bases, with 13 bases left between them. The CDR3 runs 14 residues.

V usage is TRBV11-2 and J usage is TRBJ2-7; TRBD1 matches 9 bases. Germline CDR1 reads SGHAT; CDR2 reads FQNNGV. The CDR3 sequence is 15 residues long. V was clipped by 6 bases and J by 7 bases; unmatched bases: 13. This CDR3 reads CASRAGTGYAGEQYF. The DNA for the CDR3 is TGTGCCAGCAGGGCCGGGACAGGGTATGCCGGAGAGCAGTACTTC. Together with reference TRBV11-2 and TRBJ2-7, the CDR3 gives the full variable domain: EAGVAQSPRYKIIEKRQSVAFWCNPISGHATLYWYQQILGQGPKLLIQFQNNGVVDDSQLPKDRFSAERLKGVDSTLKIQPAKLEDSAVYLCASRAGTGYAGEQYFGPGTRLTVT.

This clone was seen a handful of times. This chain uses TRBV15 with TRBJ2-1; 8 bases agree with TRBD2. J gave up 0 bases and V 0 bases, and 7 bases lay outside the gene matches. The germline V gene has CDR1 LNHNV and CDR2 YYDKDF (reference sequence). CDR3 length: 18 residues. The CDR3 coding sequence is TGTGCCACCAGCAGAGATTATGGGCGGGAGGACTCCTACAATGAGCAGTTCTTC. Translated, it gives CATSRDYGREDSYNEQFF.